This T cell receptor (beta chain) emerged from a study of blood T cells in healthy people across ages. This clonotype has a count of ten or more. The CDR3 has 15 residues. Germline V gene sequence: CDR1 SGDLS, CDR2 YYNGEE. The study recruited healthy Caucasian donors from Russia who were aged about 6 to 90. A sample-barcoded 5' primer and a J-beta primer mix were used in a second PCR of about 6 to 12 cycles. MiXCR was run by TCRdb on the 5' RACE reads, yielding one entry per CDR3 protein. The sample holds 500,000 to 550,000 distinct CDR3 sequences, 24% seen once. These data also featured in a second study, about T cells of mothers and their children.

The sequencing sample was made of blood. This chain uses TRBV9 with TRBJ2-5, with a possible D match to TRBD2 (6 bases). The last part of the DNA fits TRBJ2-7 better; the J call may be wrong. The clonotype comes from a boy between 10 and 17 years old in good health. CDR3 sequence reads: CASSVAGASSYEQYF. For the CDR3, the DNA is TGTGCCAGCAGCGTAGCGGGAGCCAGCTCCTACGAGCAGTACTTC.